These 24 T cell receptor beta chains originate from one sample sequenced in a study of cytomegalovirus exposure and HLA in healthy donors. Amplification used 60 Vbeta primers and 13 Jbeta primers. The method was immunoSEQ multiplex PCR; TCRdb's version includes in-frame clones alone and lacks a portion of them. The sample yields about 87,000 clones, approximately 7.1% seen once. Sequencing input: PBMCs. These receptors all stem from a man aged 45-65 years in good health and CMV-seronegative.

In its sample, this clone was seen a few times. The chain is built from TRBV28 and TRBJ2-5; D possibly corresponds to TRBD2 (5 bases). This CDR3 region has 15 residues. V lost 7 bases to trimming and J lost 2 bases, with 17 bases between them. CDR1 is MDHEN and CDR2 is SYDVKM in the germline V gene. CDR3 region: CASNFSSEWQETQYF. The CDR3 bases are TGTGCCAGCAATTTTAGTAGCGAGTGGCAAGAGACCCAGTACTTC.

The chain uses TRBV5-1 and TRBJ2-7; TRBD1 matches at 9 bases. The CDR3 length is 15 residues. CDR1 and CDR2 from the germline V gene are SGHRS and YFSETQ. The junction had 7 bases not matched to a gene; V was cut back by 3 bases and J by 3 bases. CDR3 coding DNA: TGCGCCAGCAGCTCCACCGGGACAGGGTACTACGAGCAGTACTTC. Translating it yields CASSSTGTGYYEQYF.

This clone was counted only a few times. The chain's CDR3 is CASSLGIGSYEQYF. The CDR3 DNA follows: TGTGCCAGCAGCTTAGGAATAGGGAGCTACGAGCAGTACTTC. The rearrangement links TRBV11-2 to TRBJ2-7; tentative D call: TRBD2 (5 bases). The CDR3 contains 14 residues. With 1 base removed from V and 3 bases from J, the gap between germline ends came to 10 bases. Germline CDR1 reads SGHAT; CDR2 reads FQNNGV.

The rearrangement links TRBV6-5 to TRBJ2-7, with D tentatively TRBD2 (7 bases). Between the trimmed V and J ends, which lost 2 bases and 12 bases, there was a span of 17 bases. The CDR3 has 13 residues. Germline V gene sequence: CDR1 MNHEY, CDR2 SVGAGI. The CDR3 region is CASSYGEGGQAYF. The CDR3 DNA is TGTGCCAGCAGTTACGGGGAGGGGGGACAAGCGTACTTC.

The J gene is TRBJ1-2, the V gene TRBV6-1; no clear D. Between the trimmed V and J ends, which lost 11 bases and 0 bases, there was a span of 16 bases. The CDR3 loop spans 14 amino acids. In germline, CDR1 is MNHNS, CDR2 SASEGT. The CDR3 loop reads CAGNTLGANYGYTF. The DNA for the CDR3 is TGTGCCGGCAACACCTTGGGAGCTAACTATGGCTACACCTTC.

The chain links TRBV2 to TRBJ1-1, with D possibly being TRBD1 (6 bases). This CDR3 region has 12 residues. V gave up 8 bases and J gave up 11 bases, with 18 bases separating them. Germline V CDR1 and CDR2: SNHLY, FYNNEI. CDR3 in amino acids: CASGDYTGFAFF. CDR3 in DNA: TGTGCCAGCGGAGACTATACAGGGTTCGCTTTCTTT. Full variable domain (rest looked up from reference TRBV2 and TRBJ1-1): EPEVTQTPSHQVTQMGQEVILRCVPISNHLYFYWYRQILGQKVEFLVSFYNNEISEKSEIFDDQFSVERPDGSNFTLKIRSTKLEDSAMYFCASGDYTGFAFFGQGTRLTVV.

In its sample, this clone was seen a few times. CDR3 sequence: CASSVQLTYEQYF. The CDR3 bases are TGTGCCAGCAGTGTCCAACTGACCTACGAGCAGTACTTC. The V gene is TRBV2, the J gene TRBJ2-7; D is unclear. CDR1 and CDR2 from the germline V gene are SNHLY and FYNNEI. Trimming pared 4 bases from V and 2 bases from J, leaving 9 bases between. This CDR3 has 13 residues.

The DNA of the CDR3 is TGCGCCAGCAGCCAAGGTACAGGGGACAGGGGGCAGTTCTTC. It encodes CASSQGTGDRGQFF. The J gene is TRBJ2-1, the V gene TRBV4-3, with 10 bases matching TRBD1. The CDR3 extends over 14 amino acids. Trimming at V came to 1 base and at J to 12 bases, leaving 6 bases not matched to a gene. Germline-derived CDR1 and CDR2 are LGHNA and YSLEER.

The chain uses TRBV6-6 and TRBJ1-2, with 10 nucleotides matching TRBD1. Trimming cost V 9 bases and J 7 bases; bases outside gene matches: 8. Germline CDR1 reads MNHNY; CDR2 reads SVGAGI (reference sequence). This CDR3 spans 13 amino acids. For the CDR3, the DNA is TGTGCCAGTAGCCGGGACAGGGGTTCTGGCTACACCTTC. Its translation: CASSRDRGSGYTF.

V is TRBV9 and J is TRBJ2-5; 7 bases are shared with TRBD2. The ends lost 0 bases at V and 5 bases at J; junction bases unmatched: 7. The CDR3 is 15 amino acids. The germline V gene encodes CDR1 SGDLS and CDR2 YYNGEE. The CDR3 is CASSVAGGELETQYF. As DNA, the CDR3 is TGTGCCAGCAGCGTAGCTGGGGGGGAATTGGAGACCCAGTACTTC. The whole variable domain, filled in from reference TRBV9 and TRBJ2-5, reads DSGVTQTPKHLITATGQRVTLRCSPRSGDLSVYWYQQSLDQGLQFLIQYYNGEERAKGNILERFSAQQFPDLHSELNLSSLELGDSALYFCASSVAGGELETQYFGPGTRLLVL.

This clone was seen only a few times. This chain joins TRBV5-8 and TRBJ2-5; 10 nucleotides match TRBD1. After removal of 5 bases from V and 5 bases from J, the junction contained 12 bases not matched to a gene. CDR3 length: 16 amino acids. CDR1 is SGHTS, CDR2 YDEGEE, per germline. The DNA of the CDR3 is TGTGCCAGCAGGGAGAGAGACAGGGGGCGGCGGGAGACCCAGTACTTC. This gives the protein CASRERDRGRRETQYF.

The chain has TRBV5-8 and TRBJ2-4, with 7 bases lining up with TRBD2. V dropped 1 base and J dropped 7; count of bases not matched to a gene: 8. This CDR3 region has 15 residues. Germline V lookup: CDR1 SGHTS, CDR2 YDEGEE. The CDR3 protein is CASSLQWEGLNIQYF. The DNA for the CDR3 is TGTGCCAGCAGCTTGCAGTGGGAGGGCCTGAACATTCAGTACTTC.

CDR3 protein: CASRAQTGWTGELFF. CDR3 nucleotide sequence: TGTGCCAGCAGGGCCCAGACAGGGTGGACCGGGGAGCTGTTTTTT. The chain joins TRBV2 to TRBJ2-2; 7 positions agree with TRBD1. The V segment lost 6 bases and the J segment 5 bases; nucleotides outside the gene matches: 9. In germline, CDR1 is SNHLY, CDR2 FYNNEI. The CDR3 totals 15 residues.

This clone was recorded a few times. The chain joins TRBV5-1 to TRBJ2-1, with a possible D match to TRBD2 (5 bases). V dropped 0 bases and J dropped 2 bases, with 9 bases sitting between them. Germline assignment: CDR1 SGHRS and CDR2 YFSETQ. The CDR3 length is 15 residues. The CDR3: CASSLEGSTYNEQFF. In nucleotides, the CDR3 is TGCGCCAGCAGCTTGGAAGGGAGTACCTACAATGAGCAGTTCTTC.

V gene TRBV11-2 combines with J gene TRBJ2-1; 12 bases map to TRBD2. This CDR3 has 17 amino acids. The trim removed 5 bases at V and 6 bases at J, leaving 11 bases unmatched. CDR1 and CDR2 from the germline V gene are SGHAT and FQNNGV. DNA for the CDR3: TGTGCCAGCAGCATCCGACTAGCGGGAGTTCGGATCAATGAGCAGTTCTTC. It is translated as CASSIRLAGVRINEQFF.

The chain joins TRBV16 to TRBJ2-1; 11 positions agree with TRBD2. Per the germline V gene, CDR1 is KGHSY and CDR2 is FQNENV. V lost 4 bases and J lost 10; bases outside the gene matches: 3. The CDR3 is made up of 13 amino acids. The CDR3 region is CASSPLAGGEQFF. In DNA, the CDR3 is TGTGCCAGCAGCCCCCTAGCGGGAGGCGAGCAGTTCTTC.

In this sample, this clone turned up a few times. The chain links TRBV6-1 to TRBJ1-5; the D gene is possibly TRBD1 (5 bases). V was shortened by 4 bases and J by 3 bases, with 7 bases between the two germline ends. Germline V lookup: CDR1 MNHNS, CDR2 SASEGT. The CDR3 has 13 amino acids. The DNA for the CDR3 is TGTGCCAGCAGTGTCAGGGTCAATCAGCCCCAGCATTTT. It encodes CASSVRVNQPQHF.

In regard to this clone: Mismatch with germline at one junction end may stem from a read error. This chain uses TRBV18 with TRBJ1-5; D remains unclear. CDR1 KGHSH and CDR2 LQKENI come from the germline V gene. CDR3 size: 15 residues. The CDR3 region has the DNA TGTGCCAGCTCACTTGCAGGATTAGGCAATCAGCACCAGCATTTT. Its protein is CASSLAGLGNQHQHF.

This clone was counted only a few times. The chain couples TRBV7-2 to TRBJ1-5, with a weak D call TRBD1 (5 bases). Trimming stripped 3 bases from V and 6 bases from J, with 15 bases between. From germline, CDR1 is SGHTA and CDR2 FQGNSA. The length of the CDR3 is 15 residues. The CDR3 bases are TGTGCCAGCAGCTTTCGGGACTTCGGGACTCAGCCCCAGCATTTT. Its translation: CASSFRDFGTQPQHF.

The gene calls are TRBV5-3 and TRBJ1-1; 7 bases match TRBD1. TRBV5-3 is filed as an ORF, its function uncertain. The junction had 13 bases not matched to a gene; V was cut back by 4 bases and J by 1 base. The CDR3 runs 17 residues. CDR3 region: CARSQQGQQERNTEAFF. Here the CDR3 DNA reads TGTGCCAGAAGCCAACAGGGACAGCAGGAACGGAACACTGAAGCTTTCTTT.

This clone was counted only a few times. The chain combines TRBV6-4 with TRBJ1-2; D is perhaps TRBD1 (5 bases). The CDR3 is made up of 16 amino acids. With 6 bases removed from V and 2 bases from J, the gap between germline ends came to 19 bases. Germline V gives CDR1 MRHNA, CDR2 SNTAGT. The chain's CDR3 is CASRPSEGHDNYGYTF. The CDR3 DNA follows: TGTGCCAGCAGACCCTCGGAAGGACACGACAACTATGGCTACACCTTC.

This clone turned up a few times. The J gene is TRBJ1-1, the V gene TRBV6-1, with 10 bases aligning to TRBD1. The CDR3 runs 14 residues. V shed 8 bases and J 5 bases; nucleotides not matched to a gene: 8. Looked up from germline, CDR1 is MNHNS and CDR2 is SASEGT. In DNA, the CDR3 is TGTGCCAGCTGCACGGGACAGGGGTTTACTGAAGCTTTCTTT. Encoded protein: CASCTGQGFTEAFF.

This rearrangement joins TRBV7-2 to TRBJ2-7; possible D gene TRBD1, 5 bases. CDR1 and CDR2 (germline): SGHTA, FQGNSA. The length of the CDR3 is 14 residues. Trimming cost V 5 bases and J 1 base, with 12 bases left between them. The CDR3 DNA reads as TGTGCCAGCAGCGGAAGGGGAAGATCCTACGAGCAGTACTTC. Amino acid sequence: CASSGRGRSYEQYF.

The chain joins TRBV4-1 to TRBJ2-3, with D maybe TRBD2 (5 bases). CDR3 size: 15 residues. Trimming left V 0 bases short and J 6 bases short, with 13 bases between. The germline V gene has CDR1 MGHRA and CDR2 YSYEKL. CDR3 DNA sequence: TGCGCCAGCAGCCAAGATCCACTTAGCGATGATACGCAGTATTTT. Amino acid sequence: CASSQDPLSDDTQYF.